The entry below describes one T cell receptor beta chain. This sample was taken from a study of regulatory T cells in long-lasting Graves disease. According to the study, TCR beta libraries were built with iRepertoire HTBI primers and CDR3-region Arm-PCR. TCRdb ran MiXCR on the multiplex PCR reads and lists one entry per CDR3 protein. The sample has roughly 420,000 distinct CDR3 sequences, 14% seen once. Time point: newly diagnosed GD, antithyroid drugs for less than 3 months. Preparation of the TCR library used RNA extracted from PBMCs. Germline trimming cut 6 bases from V and 0 bases from J; bases unmatched to any gene: 7. The CDR3 covers 15 residues. The germline V gene has CDR1 MDHEN and CDR2 SYDVKM. This sample was also put to use in a study of T cells in Graves' hyperthyroidism and ophthalmopathy.

This chain joins TRBV28 and TRBJ1-1; 7 bases agree with TRBD1. The receptor comes from a woman in her 50s with Graves disease. Sample: peripheral blood mononuclear cells (PBMCs), taken at new diagnosis, from a patient treated with antithyroid drugs. Here the CDR3 DNA reads TGTGCCAGCAGCGTAGAACAGGGGATGAACACTGAAGCTTTCTTT. Protein: CASSVEQGMNTEAFF.